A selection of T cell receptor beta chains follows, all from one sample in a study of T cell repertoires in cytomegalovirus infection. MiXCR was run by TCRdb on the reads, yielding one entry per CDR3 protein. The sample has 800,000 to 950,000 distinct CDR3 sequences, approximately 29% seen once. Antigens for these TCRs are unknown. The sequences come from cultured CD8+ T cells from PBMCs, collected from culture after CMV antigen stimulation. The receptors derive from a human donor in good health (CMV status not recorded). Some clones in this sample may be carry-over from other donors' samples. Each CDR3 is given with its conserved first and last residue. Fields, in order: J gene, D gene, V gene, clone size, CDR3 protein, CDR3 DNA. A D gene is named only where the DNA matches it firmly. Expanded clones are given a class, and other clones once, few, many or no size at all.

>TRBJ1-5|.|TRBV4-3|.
CASSQDSEVDQPQHF
TGCGCCAGCAGCCAAGACAGCGAGGTCGATCAGCCCCAGCATTTT
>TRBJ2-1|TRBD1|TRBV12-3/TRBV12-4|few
CASRIKTGAYNEQFF
TGTGCCAGCAGGATTAAAACAGGGGCCTACAATGAGCAGTTCTTC
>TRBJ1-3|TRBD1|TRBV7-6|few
CASSERQGLRAGNTIYF
TGTGCCAGCAGCGAGAGACAGGGATTAAGGGCTGGAAACACCATATATTTT
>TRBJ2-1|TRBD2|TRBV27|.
CASSFAAGGSSYNEQFF
TGTGCCAGCAGTTTTGCAGCGGGGGGCAGCTCCTACAATGAGCAGTTCTTC
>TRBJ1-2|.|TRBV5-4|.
CASSLNREEHIYGYTF
TGTGCCAGCAGCCTGAACAGGGAGGAACATATTTATGGCTACACCTTC
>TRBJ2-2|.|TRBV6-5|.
CASSYSYGGAKNTGELFF
TGTGCCAGCAGTTATAGTTACGGGGGCGCCAAGAACACCGGGGAGCTGTTTTTT
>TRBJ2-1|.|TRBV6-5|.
CARSYDKDDNEQFF
TGTGCCAGGAGTTACGACAAGGACGACAATGAGCAGTTCTTC
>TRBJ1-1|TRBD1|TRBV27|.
CASSLSWTGGTEAFF
TGTGCCAGCAGTTTATCTTGGACAGGAGGCACTGAAGCTTTCTTT
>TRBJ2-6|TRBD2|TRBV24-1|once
CATSDIWERGADGANVLTF
TGTGCCACCAGTGACATCTGGGAGCGGGGGGCGGACGGGGCCAACGTCCTGACTTTC
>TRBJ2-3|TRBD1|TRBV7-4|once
CASSPTEGASTDTQYF
TGTGCCAGCAGCCCGACAGAGGGGGCTAGCACAGATACGCAGTATTTT
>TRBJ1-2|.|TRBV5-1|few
CASSSEAANYGYTF
TGCGCCAGCAGTTCCGAGGCAGCTAACTATGGCTACACCTTC
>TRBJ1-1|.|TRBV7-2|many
CASSQTGQNTEAFF
TGTGCCAGCAGCCAAACGGGGCAGAACACTGAAGCTTTCTTT
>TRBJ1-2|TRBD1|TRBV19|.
CASTYGQGAYGYTF
TGTGCCAGTACCTACGGACAGGGAGCCTATGGCTACACCTTC
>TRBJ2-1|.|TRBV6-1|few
CASSEWDSNEQFF
TGTGCCAGCAGTGAGTGGGACTCCAATGAGCAGTTCTTC
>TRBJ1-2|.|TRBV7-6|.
CASSSGPKRDGYTF
TGTGCCAGCAGCTCGGGACCGAAGAGGGATGGCTACACCTTC
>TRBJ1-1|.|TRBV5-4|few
CASSLGDSHTEAFF
TGTGCCAGCAGCTTAGGGGACTCGCACACTGAAGCTTTCTTT
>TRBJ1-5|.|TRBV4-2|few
CASSQGSVGNDQPQHF
TGTGCCAGCAGCCAAGGGTCTGTGGGAAACGATCAGCCCCAGCATTTT
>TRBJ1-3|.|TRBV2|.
CARWERGSGNTIYF
TGTGCCAGGTGGGAGAGAGGCTCTGGAAACACCATATATTTT
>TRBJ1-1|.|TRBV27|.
CASSSPFQGNTKAFF
TGTGCCAGCAGTTCCCCCTTCCAGGGGAACACTAAAGCTTTCTTT
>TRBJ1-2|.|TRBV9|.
CASSVELRGSVPNYGYTF
TGTGCCAGCAGCGTAGAACTCAGGGGCTCAGTCCCTAACTATGGCTACACCTTC
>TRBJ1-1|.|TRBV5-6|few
CASSLAASTEAFF
TGTGCCAGCAGCTTGGCGGCTTCCACTGAAGCTTTCTTT
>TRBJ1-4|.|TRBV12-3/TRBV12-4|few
CASSQATANEKLFF
TGTGCCAGCAGCCAAGCCACGGCAAATGAAAAACTGTTTTTT
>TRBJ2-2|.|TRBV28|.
CASTATVGGRTGELFF
TGTGCCAGCACCGCGACGGTTGGGGGCAGGACCGGGGAGCTGTTTTTT
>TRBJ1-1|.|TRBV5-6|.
CASSNREGNEAFF
TGTGCCAGCAGCAACAGGGAAGGGAATGAAGCTTTCTTT
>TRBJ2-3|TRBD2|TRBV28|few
CASSLFWRGGRNTDTQYF
TGTGCCAGCAGTTTATTCTGGCGGGGGGGACGGAACACAGATACGCAGTATTTT
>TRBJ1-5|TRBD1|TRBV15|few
CATSEQGWSRNQPQHF
TGTGCCACCTCGGAACAGGGGTGGTCACGGAATCAGCCCCAGCATTTT
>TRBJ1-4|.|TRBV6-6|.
CASTPGGGPNEKLFF
TGTGCCAGCACGCCGGGGGGGGGACCAAATGAAAAACTGTTTTTT
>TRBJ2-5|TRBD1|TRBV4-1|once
CASSRLSPGQGQETQYF
TGCGCCAGCAGCCGCCTAAGTCCGGGACAGGGGCAAGAGACCCAGTACTTC
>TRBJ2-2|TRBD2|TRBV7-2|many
CASSLDPLAGGSLRGELFF
TGTGCCAGCAGCTTAGACCCGCTAGCGGGGGGATCGTTACGCGGGGAGCTGTTTTTT
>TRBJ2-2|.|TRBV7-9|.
CASSSNPGELFF
TGTGCCAGCAGCTCCAACCCCGGGGAGCTGTTTTTT
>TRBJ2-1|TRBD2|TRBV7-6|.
CASRREGNLDNEQFF
TGTGCCAGCAGGCGGGAGGGGAATCTCGACAATGAGCAGTTCTTC
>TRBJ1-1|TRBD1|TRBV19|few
CASSISAGGAEAFF
TGTGCCAGTAGTATCTCCGCAGGGGGAGCTGAAGCTTTCTTT
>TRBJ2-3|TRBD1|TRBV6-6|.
CASSLGQNSTDTQYF
TGTGCCAGCAGCCTGGGACAGAATAGCACAGATACGCAGTATTTT
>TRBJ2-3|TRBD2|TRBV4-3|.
CASSQESSGASTDTQYF
TGCGCCAGCAGCCAAGAATCCAGCGGGGCTAGCACAGATACGCAGTATTTT
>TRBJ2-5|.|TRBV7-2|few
CASSLSYQGETQYF
TGTGCCAGCAGCTTATCTTACCAGGGAGAGACCCAGTACTTC
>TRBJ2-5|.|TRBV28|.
CASSLPGPGETQYF
TGTGCCAGCAGTTTGCCCGGACCTGGAGAGACCCAGTACTTC